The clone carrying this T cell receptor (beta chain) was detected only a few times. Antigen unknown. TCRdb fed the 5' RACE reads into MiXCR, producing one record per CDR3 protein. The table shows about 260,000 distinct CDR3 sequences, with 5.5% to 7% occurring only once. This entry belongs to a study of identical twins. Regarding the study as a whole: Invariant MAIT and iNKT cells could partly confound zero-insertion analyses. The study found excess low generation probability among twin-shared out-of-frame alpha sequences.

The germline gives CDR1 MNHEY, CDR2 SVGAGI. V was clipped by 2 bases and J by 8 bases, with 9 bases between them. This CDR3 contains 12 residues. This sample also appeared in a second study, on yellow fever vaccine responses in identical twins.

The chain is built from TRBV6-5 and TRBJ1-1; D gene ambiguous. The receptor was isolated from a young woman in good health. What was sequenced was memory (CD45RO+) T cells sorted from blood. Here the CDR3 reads CASSYPVSEAFF. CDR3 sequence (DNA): TGTGCCAGCAGTTACCCCGTTTCGGAAGCTTTCTTT.